These T cell receptor beta chains were read from a single sample in a study of shared clonotypes between healthy human individuals. Profiled with immunoSEQ multiplex PCR; TCRdb holds only in-frame clones, not every one. This table holds around 650,000 clones, approximately 96% found once. The sample consisted of naive CD8+ T cells sorted from blood. Every receptor here comes from a woman in her thirties in good health. CDR3s include the opening cysteine and the closing phenylalanine or tryptophan. D genes are given only for firm matches. The size field is filled for only some rows; it gives once, few, many or a size class.

d_gene,abundance,j_gene,v_gene,CDR3aa,CDR3nt
TRBD2,-,TRBJ2-1,TRBV9,CASSTLWLAGADEQFF,TGTGCCAGCAGCACCCTGTGGCTAGCGGGAGCGGATGAGCAGTTCTTC
-,-,TRBJ2-7,TRBV5-6,CASSWGYGPSYEQYF,TGTGCCAGCAGCTGGGGGTACGGCCCCTCCTACGAGCAGTACTTC
TRBD1,-,TRBJ1-6,TRBV2,CASSSGTGRNSPLHF,TGTGCCAGCAGTAGTGGGACAGGGAGGAATTCACCCCTCCACTTT
-,-,TRBJ1-1,TRBV27,CASRSRGGGQNTEAFF,TGTGCCAGCAGATCCCGGGGAGGGGGACAGAACACTGAAGCTTTCTTT
-,few,TRBJ2-2,TRBV27,CASSLYGGELFF,TGTGCCAGCAGTTTATATGGCGGGGAGCTGTTTTTT
-,-,TRBJ1-5,TRBV14,CASSQEGGRRNQPQHF,TGTGCCAGCAGCCAAGAGGGGGGGAGAAGGAATCAGCCCCAGCATTTT
-,-,TRBJ2-2,TRBV13,CASSLEGRLPTGELFF,TGTGCCAGCAGCTTAGAGGGACGGTTACCCACCGGGGAGCTGTTTTTT
TRBD1,-,TRBJ1-1,TRBV11-2,CASSTGGAEAFF,TGTGCCAGCAGCACAGGGGGCGCTGAAGCTTTCTTT
TRBD1,-,TRBJ2-1,TRBV7-9,CASSPTGGGSPTEQFF,TGTGCCAGCAGCCCAACAGGGGGCGGGAGCCCCACTGAGCAGTTCTTC
-,-,TRBJ2-1,TRBV27,CASSTSSSYNEQFF,TGTGCCAGCAGTACTAGTTCCTCCTACAATGAGCAGTTCTTC
TRBD2,-,TRBJ2-1,TRBV4-1,CASSHLAGMDEQFF,TGCGCCAGCAGCCACCTAGCGGGAATGGATGAGCAGTTCTTC
-,-,TRBJ1-5,TRBV9,CASSVNGGSQPQHF,TGTGCCAGCAGCGTAAACGGGGGCAGTCAGCCCCAGCATTTT
-,-,TRBJ1-1,TRBV5-1,CASSLTRDQGTEAFF,TGCGCCAGCAGTCTTACCCGGGACCAGGGGACTGAAGCTTTCTTT
-,-,TRBJ2-7,TRBV6-1,CASSRTGSLHYEQYF,TGTGCCAGCAGCAGAACAGGGTCCCTTCACTACGAGCAGTACTTC
TRBD1,-,TRBJ2-7,TRBV27,CASSLSSGTANYEQYF,TGTGCCAGCAGTTTATCTTCCGGGACAGCAAACTACGAGCAGTACTTC
TRBD1,few,TRBJ1-1,TRBV6-6,CASSFTGGLNTEAFF,TGTGCCAGCAGTTTTACAGGGGGCTTGAACACTGAAGCTTTCTTT
-,-,TRBJ2-5,TRBV4-1,CASSRTGQGVSETQYF,TGCGCCAGCAGCCGCACGGGGCAGGGAGTATCAGAGACCCAGTACTTC
-,-,TRBJ2-1,TRBV2,CASSDGTGPSSEQFF,TGTGCCAGCAGTGATGGTACGGGACCCTCTAGCGAGCAGTTCTTC
-,-,TRBJ1-5,TRBV15,CATSRAGNSNQPQHF,TGTGCCACCAGCAGAGCAGGGAATAGCAATCAGCCCCAGCATTTT
-,-,TRBJ1-1,TRBV5-6,CASSLGGFTEAFF,TGTGCCAGCAGCTTGGGGGGGTTTACTGAAGCTTTCTTT
-,once,TRBJ1-1,TRBV27,CASSLGRVGNTEAFF,TGTGCCAGCAGTTTGGGTCGGGTCGGGAACACTGAAGCTTTCTTT
TRBD2,-,TRBJ2-1,TRBV7-2,CASSLSLAGVSYNEQFF,TGTGCCAGCAGCTTGTCGCTAGCGGGAGTCTCCTACAATGAGCAGTTCTTC
-,-,TRBJ1-1,TRBV28,CASSLSSNTEAFF,TGTGCCAGCAGTTTGTCTAGCAACACTGAAGCTTTCTTT
TRBD2,-,TRBJ2-1,TRBV28,CASSLGLEREARNEQFF,TGTGCCAGCAGTTTAGGACTCGAGCGGGAGGCGAGGAATGAGCAGTTCTTC
TRBD1,-,TRBJ2-7,TRBV5-4,CASSTGQGPYEQYF,TGTGCCAGCAGCACGGGACAGGGGCCCTACGAGCAGTACTTC
-,-,TRBJ2-7,TRBV28,CASGNYEQYF,TGTGCCAGCGGAAACTACGAGCAGTACTTC
-,-,TRBJ1-1,TRBV5-1,CASRLRDTGRTEAFF,TGCGCCAGCAGATTACGGGACACCGGGCGAACTGAAGCTTTCTTT
-,-,TRBJ2-1,TRBV11-2,CASSLDEIRGTRSHNEQFF,TGTGCCAGCAGCTTAGACGAAATCAGGGGGACTAGGTCCCACAATGAGCAGTTCTTC
-,-,TRBJ1-2,TRBV28,CASSLRGGGWGYTF,TGTGCCAGCAGTTTGCGAGGGGGAGGGTGGGGCTACACCTTC
-,-,TRBJ2-7,TRBV27,CASSYGGTGHEQYF,TGTGCCAGCAGTTATGGGGGGACCGGCCACGAGCAGTACTTC
-,once,TRBJ2-1,TRBV4-2,CASSQEGGYHEQFF,TGTGCCAGCAGCCAAGAGGGTGGCTACCATGAGCAGTTCTTC
TRBD1,-,TRBJ1-2,TRBV4-1,CASSQPGQGGYTF,TGCGCCAGCAGCCAACCGGGACAGGGAGGCTACACCTTC
-,-,TRBJ2-7,TRBV19,CASSIDRGQDAYEQYF,TGTGCCAGTAGTATAGATCGTGGCCAGGATGCCTACGAGCAGTACTTC
-,once,TRBJ2-7,TRBV27,CASSVTGHYEQYF,TGTGCCAGCAGTGTGACAGGACACTACGAGCAGTACTTC
-,few,TRBJ1-2,TRBV7-9,CASSLWQSGDYGYTF,TGTGCCAGCAGCTTATGGCAATCGGGAGACTATGGCTACACCTTC
TRBD2,-,TRBJ2-2,TRBV28,CASSYLAGETGELFF,TGTGCCAGCAGTTACTTAGCGGGAGAAACCGGGGAGCTGTTTTTT
-,-,TRBJ2-7,TRBV9,CASSVDVGVLEQYF,TGTGCCAGCAGCGTAGATGTCGGGGTCCTCGAGCAGTACTTC
TRBD2,-,TRBJ2-1,TRBV28,CASSPSPLAGQNNEQFF,TGTGCCAGCAGCCCTAGCCCCTTAGCGGGCCAAAACAATGAGCAGTTCTTC
-,-,TRBJ2-7,TRBV30,CAWRQGALYEQYF,TGTGCCTGGAGGCAAGGCGCGCTTTACGAGCAGTACTTC
-,-,TRBJ1-1,TRBV6-5,CASIYVQGGLAFF,TGTGCCAGCATTTATGTACAGGGTGGGTTGGCTTTCTTT
-,-,TRBJ2-7,TRBV7-9,CASSLVGGYEQYF,TGTGCCAGCAGCTTAGTAGGGGGCTACGAGCAGTACTTC
-,-,TRBJ2-7,TRBV7-6,CASSQSWGSSYEQYF,TGTGCCAGCAGCCAATCATGGGGGAGCTCCTACGAGCAGTACTTC